This T cell receptor (beta chain) was sequenced during a study of control samples from healthy donors and cancer patients. This clone was seen a few times. CDR1 and CDR2 (germline): SGHRS, YFSETQ. The V and J ends lost 5 bases and 3 bases respectively, with 6 bases between them. This CDR3 is 12 amino acids long. Clones were sequenced by immunoSEQ multiplex PCR, and TCRdb holds only the in-frame ones, with some missing. The sample gives approximately 180,000 clones, 85% to 95% of which show up once; approximately 1.5% is in the top ten. This rearrangement joins TRBV5-1 to TRBJ2-1; no reliable D call. The receptor comes from a woman between 18 and 29 years old in good health. The sequenced sample consisted of blood. CDR3 nucleotides: TGCGCCAGCAGTCAGGTCTACAATGAGCAGTTCTTC. Translated, it gives CASSQVYNEQFF.